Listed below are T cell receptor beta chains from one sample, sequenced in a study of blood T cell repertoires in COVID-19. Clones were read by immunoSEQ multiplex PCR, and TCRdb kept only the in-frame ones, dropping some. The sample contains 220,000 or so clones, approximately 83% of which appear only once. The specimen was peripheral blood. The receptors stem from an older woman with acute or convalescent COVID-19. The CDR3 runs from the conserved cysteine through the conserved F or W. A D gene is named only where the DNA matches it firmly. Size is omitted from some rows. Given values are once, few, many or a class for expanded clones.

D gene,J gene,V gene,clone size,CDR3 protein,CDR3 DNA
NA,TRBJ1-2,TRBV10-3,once,CAISPGSVNYGYTF,TGTGCCATCAGCCCAGGGTCAGTGAACTATGGCTACACCTTC
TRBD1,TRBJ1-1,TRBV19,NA,CASREQGAMNTEAFF,TGTGCCAGTAGAGAACAGGGGGCGATGAACACTGAAGCTTTCTTT
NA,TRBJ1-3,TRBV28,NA,CASSFGGVGNTIYF,TGTGCCAGCAGTTTCGGGGGGGTTGGAAACACCATATATTTT
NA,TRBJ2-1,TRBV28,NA,CASKYLRGSYNEQFF,TGTGCCAGCAAGTACTTAAGGGGGTCCTACAATGAGCAGTTCTTC
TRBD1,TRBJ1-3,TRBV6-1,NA,CASSALGTGVGNTIYF,TGTGCCAGCAGTGCTCTGGGGACAGGGGTTGGAAACACCATATATTTT
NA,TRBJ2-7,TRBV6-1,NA,CASSEQQGYEQYF,TGTGCCAGCAGTGAACAACAGGGTTACGAGCAGTACTTC
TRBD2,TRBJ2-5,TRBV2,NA,CASSEQWTSGQETQYF,TGTGCCAGCAGTGAACAGTGGACTAGCGGCCAAGAGACCCAGTACTTC
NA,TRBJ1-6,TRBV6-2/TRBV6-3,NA,CASSSDRNSPLHF,TGTGCCAGCAGCAGCGACAGAAATTCACCCCTCCACTTT
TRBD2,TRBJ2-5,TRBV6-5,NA,CASRNPSGGQTQYF,TGTGCCAGCAGGAACCCTAGCGGGGGCCAGACCCAGTACTTC
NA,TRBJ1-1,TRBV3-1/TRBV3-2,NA,CASSRVWGETEAFF,TGTGCCAGCAGCCGTGTATGGGGAGAAACTGAAGCTTTCTTT
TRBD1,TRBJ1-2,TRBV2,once,CASSGQGVSYGYTF,TGTGCCAGCAGCGGACAGGGAGTGAGCTATGGCTACACCTTC
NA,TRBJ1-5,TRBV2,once,CASSEALQGGQPQHF,TGTGCCAGCAGTGAAGCGCTTCAGGGCGGTCAGCCCCAGCATTTT
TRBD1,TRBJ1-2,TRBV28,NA,CASSTYRGKNYGYTF,TGTGCCAGCAGCACCTACAGGGGAAAAAACTATGGCTACACCTTC
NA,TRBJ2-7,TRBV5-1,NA,CASSLGTQAYEQYF,TGCGCCAGCAGCTTAGGGACACAAGCCTACGAGCAGTACTTC
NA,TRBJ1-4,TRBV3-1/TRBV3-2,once,CASSQPTGETNEKLFF,TGTGCCAGCAGCCAACCTACAGGAGAAACTAATGAAAAACTGTTTTTT
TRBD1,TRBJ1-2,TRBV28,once,CASRPTGGDRTF,TGTGCCAGCAGACCGACAGGGGGCGACCGAACCTTC